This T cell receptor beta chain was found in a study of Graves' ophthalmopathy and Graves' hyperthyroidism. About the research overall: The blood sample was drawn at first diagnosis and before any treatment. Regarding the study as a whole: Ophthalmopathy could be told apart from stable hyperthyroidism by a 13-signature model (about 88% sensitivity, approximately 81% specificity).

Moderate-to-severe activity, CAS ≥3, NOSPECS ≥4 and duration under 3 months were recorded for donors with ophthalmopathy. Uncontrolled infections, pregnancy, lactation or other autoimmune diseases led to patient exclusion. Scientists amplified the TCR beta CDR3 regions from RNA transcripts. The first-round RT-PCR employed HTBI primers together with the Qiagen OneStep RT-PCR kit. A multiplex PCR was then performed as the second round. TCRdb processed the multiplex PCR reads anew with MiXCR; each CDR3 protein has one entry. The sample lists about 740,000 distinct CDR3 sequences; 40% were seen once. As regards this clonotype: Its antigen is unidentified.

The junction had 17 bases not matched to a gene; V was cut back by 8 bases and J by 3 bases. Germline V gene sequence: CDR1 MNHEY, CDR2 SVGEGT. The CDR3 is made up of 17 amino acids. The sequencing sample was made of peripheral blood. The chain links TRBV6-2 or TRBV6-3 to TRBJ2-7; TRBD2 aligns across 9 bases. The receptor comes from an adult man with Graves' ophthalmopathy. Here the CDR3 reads CASSRTTPSGKSYEQYF. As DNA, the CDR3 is TGTGCCAGCTCACGAACTACCCCTAGCGGGAAGAGCTACGAGCAGTACTTC.